This TCR beta chain was retrieved from a study of blood T cell repertoires in COVID-19. Study at large: Samples of COVID-19 (acute and convalescent) were obtained from the United States, Italy and Spain. In each case, the material was cDNA or gDNA derived from T cells, B-cell-depleted T cells, or PBMCs.

Authors' processing steps: Amplification from reference gene primers served as the basis for estimated nucleated cell counts. Profiled with immunoSEQ multiplex PCR; TCRdb holds only in-frame clones, not every one. V and J calls and clone size come straight from that table; D and trimming were deduced from the DNA. Found here are more than 300,000 clones, roughly 89% of them singletons; the top ten hold less than 3.5%. Germline V gene sequence: CDR1 MNHEY, CDR2 SMNVEV (reference sequence). Trimming removed 7 bases at V and 0 bases at J, with 12 bases between. The CDR3 is 14 residues long. Specimen: peripheral blood. The TCR was taken from a woman younger than 30 who had recovered from COVID-19. The chain links TRBV27 to TRBJ1-2; D remains unclear. CDR3 region: CASTPRSTNYGYTF. In DNA, the CDR3 is TGTGCCAGCACTCCGAGAAGTACTAACTATGGCTACACCTTC.